Below are 30 T cell receptor beta chains sequenced from a single sample in a study of shared clonotypes between healthy human individuals. Produced via immunoSEQ multiplex PCR; TCRdb's table is partial and in-frame only. The data show 950,000 to 1,200,000 clones, with roughly 77% seen just once and roughly 0.82% held by the top ten. The sequenced sample consisted of memory CD4+ T cells from PBMCs. Subset reported: CD45RA-negative fraction. The source of these receptors is a man younger than 30 in good health. Some clones in this sample may be carry-over from other donors' samples.

The chain links TRBV14 to TRBJ2-7, with 13 nucleotides matching TRBD2. CDR3 length: 16 residues. Germline V lookup: CDR1 SGHDN, CDR2 FVKESK. J lost 6 bases, V lost 2 bases, and 7 bases had no gene match. The chain's CDR3 is CASSQQTSGRAGEQYF. The CDR3 bases are TGTGCCAGCAGCCAACAAACTAGCGGGAGGGCGGGCGAGCAGTACTTC.

This clone was counted a few times. This chain joins TRBV7-8 and TRBJ2-7, with 7 bases fitting TRBD2. CDR1 is SGHVS and CDR2 is FQNEAQ in the germline V gene. With V trimmed by 5 bases and J by 2 bases, 6 bases remained unmatched. The CDR3 totals 14 residues. CDR3 nucleotides: TGTGCCAGCAGCCCTAGGGAGGGCCCCTACGAGCAGTACTTC. Translated: CASSPREGPYEQYF.

The table lists this clone with a few counts. The V call is TRBV28, the J call TRBJ1-1; D ambiguous. CDR3 length equals 14 residues. Germline V gene data show CDR1 as MDHEN and CDR2 as SYDVKM. V gave up 6 bases and J gave up 0 bases, with 11 bases separating them. The CDR3 sequence: CASRNRFLNTEAFF. CDR3 sequence (DNA): TGTGCCAGCAGAAACAGATTTTTGAACACTGAAGCTTTCTTT.

The genes are TRBV7-9 and TRBJ1-1; tentative D call: TRBD1 (5 bases). Germline loops: CDR1 SEHNR, CDR2 FQNEAQ (reference sequence). This CDR3 has 14 amino acids. V lost 1 base, J lost 5 bases, and 11 bases lay in between. CDR3 sequence (DNA): TGTGCCAGCAGCTTAGTGGGGGACGGTACTGAAGCTTTCTTT. This translates into CASSLVGDGTEAFF.

This rearrangement joins TRBV28 to TRBJ2-2, with D uncertain. The CDR3 runs 16 residues. V lost 3 bases to trimming and J lost 5 bases, with 16 bases between them. Per the germline V gene, CDR1 is MDHEN and CDR2 is SYDVKM. CDR3 sequence: CASSLTGPPRTGELFF. CDR3 coding DNA: TGTGCCAGCAGTTTGACCGGGCCCCCGCGGACCGGGGAGCTGTTTTTT.

The chain couples TRBV15 to TRBJ1-2; TRBD1 might be the D (5 bases). CDR1 is LNHNV and CDR2 is YYDKDF in the germline V gene (reference sequence). The CDR3 is 14 amino acids. Between the trimmed V and J ends, which lost 4 bases and 5 bases, there was a span of 14 bases. In DNA, the CDR3 is TGTGCCACCAGCATACCAGGGTTAGGTTATGGCTACACCTTC. Translating gives CATSIPGLGYGYTF.

In its sample, this clone was seen a few times. The chain combines TRBV5-8 with TRBJ1-5; 7 nucleotides agree with TRBD1. Unmatched junction bases numbered 8, after V lost 4 bases and J lost 4 bases. The CDR3 runs 15 residues. The V gene's germline CDR1 is SGHTS and CDR2 YDEGEE. The CDR3 bases are TGTGCCAGCAGCCTCGACAGGGTACCTAATCAGCCCCAGCATTTT. This translates into CASSLDRVPNQPQHF.

The genes are TRBV25-1 and TRBJ1-6; possibly TRBD1 for D (5 bases). This CDR3 spans 16 amino acids. CDR1 and CDR2 from the germline V gene are MGHDK and SYGVNS. Deletions cut 1 base from V and 9 bases from J, with 16 bases between. Written as DNA, the CDR3 is TGTGCCAGCAGTGAATTCGAAAGGGGAATAGGTTCACCCCTCCACTTT. Translating gives CASSEFERGIGSPLHF. Supplemented by reference TRBV25-1 and TRBJ1-6, the full variable domain reads EADIYQTPRYLVIGTGKKITLECSQTMGHDKMYWYQQDPGMELHLIHYSYGVNSTEKGDLSSESTVSRIRTEHFPLTLESARPSHTSQYLCASSEFERGIGSPLHFGNGTRLTVT.

The gene calls are TRBV28 and TRBJ1-3; a weak D match, TRBD1 (5 bases). V shed 3 bases and J shed 7 bases, with 13 bases lying between them. The CDR3 covers 14 residues. The germline gives CDR1 MDHEN, CDR2 SYDVKM. CDR3 nucleotide sequence: TGTGCCAGCAGTTTGATGGTCGGGGGTAACACCATATATTTT. It yields the protein CASSLMVGGNTIYF.

The chain joins TRBV15 to TRBJ2-5, with 12 bases fitting TRBD2. The CDR3 is 18 amino acids. Germline V gene sequence: CDR1 LNHNV, CDR2 YYDKDF (reference sequence). With V trimmed by 0 bases and J by 2 bases, 7 bases remained unmatched. The CDR3 nucleotides read TGTGCCACCAGCAGAGATGGGGGAGGACTAGCGGGGCAAGAGACCCAGTACTTC. Encoded protein: CATSRDGGGLAGQETQYF.

The V and J genes are TRBV4-1 and TRBJ2-2, with 16 positions matching TRBD2. The CDR3 totals 18 residues. With 3 bases clipped from V and 5 bases from J, the junction kept 6 bases outside the gene matches. Germline-derived CDR1 and CDR2 are MGHRA and YSYEKL. The DNA for the CDR3 is TGCGCCAGCAGCCAGGGACTAGCGGGAGGGCCCTCGACCGGGGAGCTGTTTTTT. As protein: CASSQGLAGGPSTGELFF.

V usage is TRBV9 and J usage is TRBJ2-7; the match to TRBD2 covers 7 bases. Germline V gene sequence: CDR1 SGDLS, CDR2 YYNGEE. V gave up 7 bases and J gave up 2 bases; unmatched junction bases: 9. This CDR3 has 14 amino acids. The CDR3 DNA sequence: TGTGCCAGCTCCGGCGGGAGAAATACCTACGAGCAGTACTTC. Translation gives CASSGGRNTYEQYF.

The chain couples TRBV19 to TRBJ1-1; tentatively, D is TRBD1 (6 bases). Germline V gene data show CDR1 as LNHDA and CDR2 as SQIVND (reference sequence). The CDR3 runs 13 residues. Trimming shortened V by 6 bases and J by 4 bases, and 12 bases separated the two germline ends. The CDR3 region has the DNA TGTGCCAGTAGCCCCGGGGGGGCCACTGAAGCTTTCTTT. It encodes CASSPGGATEAFF.

This clone appeared a few times. This sample includes further DNA sequences coding for the same CDR3. The gene calls are TRBV7-2 and TRBJ2-5, with a weak D call TRBD2 (6 bases). The CDR3 is 14 residues long. The V gene lost 1 base and the J gene lost 2 bases, with 8 bases spanning the gap. CDR1 is SGHTA, CDR2 FQGNSA, per germline. The CDR3 DNA reads TGTGCCAGCAGCTTAGGGCGGGGACAAGAGACCCAGTACTTC. It yields the protein CASSLGRGQETQYF.

The chain has TRBV5-1 and TRBJ2-1; D unresolved. The CDR3 has 16 residues. Germline V gene data show CDR1 as SGHRS and CDR2 as YFSETQ. Trimming pared 0 bases from V and 2 bases from J, leaving 12 bases between. The CDR3 reads CASSLGHSSTYNEQFF. In DNA, the CDR3 is TGCGCCAGCAGCTTGGGGCACAGTTCCACCTACAATGAGCAGTTCTTC.

The chain uses TRBV6-1 and TRBJ2-7; perhaps TRBD2 as D (5 bases). Trimming shortened V by 5 bases and J by 7 bases, and 18 bases separated the two germline ends. CDR1 and CDR2 from the germline V gene are MNHNS and SASEGT. CDR3 length: 14 residues. CDR3 coding DNA: TGTGCCAGCAGTCTCACAACAGCGGTTTTGGAGCAGTACTTC. Amino acids: CASSLTTAVLEQYF.

The chain employs TRBV28 and TRBJ1-1; TRBD1 is a possible D gene (6 bases). This CDR3 has 15 amino acids. Germline loops: CDR1 MDHEN, CDR2 SYDVKM. V was shortened by 8 bases and J by 6 bases, with 22 bases between the two germline ends. The CDR3 protein is CASRPSRGQFAEAFF. The CDR3 DNA reads as TGTGCCAGCCGACCGTCACGGGGGCAGTTCGCTGAAGCTTTCTTT. Together with reference TRBV28 and TRBJ1-1, the CDR3 gives the full variable domain: DVKVTQSSRYLVKRTGEKVFLECVQDMDHENMFWYRQDPGLGLRLIYFSYDVKMKEKGDIPEGYSVSREKKERFSLILESASTNQTSMYLCASRPSRGQFAEAFFGQGTRLTVV.

With regard to this clone: Other DNA sequences within the sample encode an identical CDR3. The chain carries TRBV28 and TRBJ1-5; D might be TRBD1 (6 bases). This CDR3 has 14 residues. Trimming removed 5 bases at V and 2 bases at J, with 10 bases between. The germline V gene encodes CDR1 MDHEN and CDR2 SYDVKM. The CDR3 DNA reads TGTGCCAGCAGTCTACAGGGAGGCAATCAGCCCCAGCATTTT. Translating it yields CASSLQGGNQPQHF.

The chain carries TRBV18 and TRBJ2-3; D is unresolved. The V end lost 2 bases, the J end lost 2 bases, and 8 bases lay between the germline ends. The germline V gene has CDR1 KGHSH and CDR2 LQKENI. CDR3 size: 14 residues. CDR3 sequence (DNA): TGTGCCAGCTCACCAGAAATCTCCACAGATACGCAGTATTTT. This sequence encodes CASSPEISTDTQYF.

The CDR3 nucleotides are TGTGCCAGCAGCTCCCCTTTGGGAGGGAATGAGCAGTTCTTC. This gives the protein CASSSPLGGNEQFF. The gene calls are TRBV5-4 and TRBJ2-1; 7 bases line up with TRBD2. This CDR3 is 14 amino acids long. J gave up 7 bases and V 3 bases, and 7 bases lay outside the gene matches. Germline assignment: CDR1 SGHNT and CDR2 YYREEE (reference sequence). Complete variable domain (other parts from reference TRBV5-4 and TRBJ2-1): ETGVTQSPTHLIKTRGQQVTLRCSSQSGHNTVSWYQQALGQGPQFIFQYYREEENGRGNFPPRFSGLQFPNYSSELNVNALELDDSALYLCASSSPLGGNEQFFGPGTRLTVL.

The chain joins TRBV7-2 to TRBJ1-4, with a possible D match to TRBD1 (6 bases). Trimming shortened V by 8 bases and J by 6 bases, and 13 bases separated the two germline ends. The CDR3 is made up of 13 amino acids. Germline assignment: CDR1 SGHTA and CDR2 FQGNSA. In DNA form, the CDR3 reads TGTGCCAGCCAGAGGGGGGGAGATGAAAAACTGTTTTTT. Translated: CASQRGGDEKLFF.

The genes are TRBV11-1 and TRBJ2-7; 9 nucleotides agree with TRBD1. Germline assignment: CDR1 SGHAT and CDR2 FQDESV (reference sequence). Trimming at V came to 5 bases and at J to 0 bases, leaving 5 bases not matched to a gene. This CDR3 has 15 residues. The CDR3 bases are TGTGCCAGCAGCCAGGGGACAGGGACCTCCTACGAGCAGTACTTC. Translated: CASSQGTGTSYEQYF.

The CDR3 coding sequence is TGTGCCAGCAGCGTTATGGGGACACTTGGAAACACCATATATTTT. It encodes CASSVMGTLGNTIYF. J is TRBJ1-3 and V is TRBV9, with D possibly TRBD1 on 6 matching bases. Germline assignment: CDR1 SGDLS and CDR2 YYNGEE. This CDR3 is built from 15 residues. Trimming took 2 bases from V and 3 from J, leaving 12 bases between them.

The genes are TRBV2 and TRBJ2-1, with a tentative D call TRBD1 (5 bases). This CDR3 has 12 amino acids. Germline V gene lookup returns CDR1 SNHLY and CDR2 FYNNEI. V lost 10 bases and J 6 bases, leaving 13 bases between the germline ends. The CDR3 sequence: CANKRQSNEQFF. In nucleotides, the CDR3 is TGTGCCAACAAGCGACAGAGCAATGAGCAGTTCTTC.

The V and J genes are TRBV7-2 and TRBJ2-1, with 12 bases that match TRBD2. CDR3 length: 15 residues. Germline CDR1 is SGHTA and CDR2 is FQGNSA. With V trimmed by 2 bases and J by 8 bases, 4 bases remained unmatched. The DNA for the CDR3 is TGTGCCAGCAGCTTACAGCTAGCGGGAGGGCATGAGCAGTTCTTC. This sequence encodes CASSLQLAGGHEQFF.

The rearrangement links TRBV4-2 to TRBJ1-3, with D maybe TRBD1 (5 bases). The V gene lost 7 bases and the J gene lost 2 bases, with 21 bases spanning the gap. The length of the CDR3 is 17 residues. Germline V lookup: CDR1 LGHNA, CDR2 YNFKEQ. CDR3 nucleotide sequence: TGTGCCAGCACCGTAATGGGGGGGGGATTCGCTGGAAACACCATATATTTT. Translating gives CASTVMGGGFAGNTIYF.

CDR3 nucleotides: TGTGCCAGCAGCGTGGGGGGACAGGGAGAGACCCAGTACTTC. Translation: CASSVGGQGETQYF. This chain joins TRBV2 and TRBJ2-5, with TRBD1 matching over 9 bases. J gave up 4 bases and V 6 bases, and 6 bases lay outside the gene matches. This CDR3 region has 14 residues. Germline V gene data show CDR1 as SNHLY and CDR2 as FYNNEI.

The chain employs TRBV29-1 and TRBJ1-3; unclear D gene. The germline V gene encodes CDR1 SQVTM and CDR2 ANQGSEA. The CDR3 has 12 residues. V lost 4 bases and J lost 2, with 6 bases in between. The CDR3 loop reads CSVVAAGNTIYF. The CDR3 DNA reads TGCAGCGTTGTGGCGGCTGGAAACACCATATATTTT.

This clone was counted between two and nine times. The chain combines TRBV27 with TRBJ1-3; D is undetermined. The CDR3 contains 13 residues. CDR1 is MNHEY, CDR2 SMNVEV, per germline (reference sequence). Trimming stripped 4 bases from V and 4 bases from J, with 8 bases between. The CDR3 spells CASSSSTGNTIYF. The CDR3 nucleotides are TGTGCCAGCAGTTCCTCCACAGGAAACACCATATATTTT.

This clone came up a few times. The chain uses TRBV6-4 and TRBJ2-1; tentatively, D is TRBD2 (6 bases). Trimming took 8 bases from V and 5 from J, leaving 16 bases between them. CDR3 length: 14 amino acids. Germline V CDR1 and CDR2: MRHNA, SNTAGT. The CDR3 region is CASAPRESHNEQFF. CDR3 bases: TGTGCCAGCGCCCCCCGGGAGTCCCACAATGAGCAGTTCTTC.